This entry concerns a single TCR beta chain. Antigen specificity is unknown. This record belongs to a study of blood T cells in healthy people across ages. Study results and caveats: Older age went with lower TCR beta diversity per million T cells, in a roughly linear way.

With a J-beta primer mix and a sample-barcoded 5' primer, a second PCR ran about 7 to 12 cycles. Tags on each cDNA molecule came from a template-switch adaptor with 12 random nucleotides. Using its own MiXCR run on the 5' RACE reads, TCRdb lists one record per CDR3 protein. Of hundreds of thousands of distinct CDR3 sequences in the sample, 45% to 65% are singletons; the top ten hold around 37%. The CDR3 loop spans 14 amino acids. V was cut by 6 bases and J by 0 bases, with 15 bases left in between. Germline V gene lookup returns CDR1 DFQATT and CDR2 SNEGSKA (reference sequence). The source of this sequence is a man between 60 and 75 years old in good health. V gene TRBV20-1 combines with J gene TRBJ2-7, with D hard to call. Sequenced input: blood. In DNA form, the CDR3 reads TGCAGTGCCTTAAATATAGAGTCCTCCTACGAGCAGTACTTC. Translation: CSALNIESSYEQYF.